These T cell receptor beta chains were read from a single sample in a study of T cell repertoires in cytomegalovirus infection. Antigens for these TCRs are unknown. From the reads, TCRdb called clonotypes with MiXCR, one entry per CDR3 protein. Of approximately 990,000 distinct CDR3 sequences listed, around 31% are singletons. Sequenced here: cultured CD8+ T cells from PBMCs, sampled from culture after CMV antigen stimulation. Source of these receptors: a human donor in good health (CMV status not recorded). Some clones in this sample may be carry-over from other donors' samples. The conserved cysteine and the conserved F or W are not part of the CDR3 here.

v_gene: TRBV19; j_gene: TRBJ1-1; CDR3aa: ASSIDHGTEAF
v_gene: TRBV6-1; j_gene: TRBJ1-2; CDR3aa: ASSYYGDGYT
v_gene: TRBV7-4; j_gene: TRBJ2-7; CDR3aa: ASSSHPEDRSHEQY
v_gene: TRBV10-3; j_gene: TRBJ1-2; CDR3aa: AISVGENYGYT
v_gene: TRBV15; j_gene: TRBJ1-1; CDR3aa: ATSRDPGGTEAF
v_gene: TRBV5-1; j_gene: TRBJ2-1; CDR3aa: ASSVTGAVEQF
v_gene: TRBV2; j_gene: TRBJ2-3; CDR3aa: ASSLRGRTGDTQY
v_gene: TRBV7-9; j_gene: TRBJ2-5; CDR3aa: ASSPTVYQETQY
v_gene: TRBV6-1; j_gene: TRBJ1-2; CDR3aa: ASSWTGSYGYT
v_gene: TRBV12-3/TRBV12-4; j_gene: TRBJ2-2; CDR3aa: ASSRRDRGPGELF
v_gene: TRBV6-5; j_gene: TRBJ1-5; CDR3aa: ASSYQGVGNQPQH
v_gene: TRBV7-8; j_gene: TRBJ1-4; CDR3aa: ASSFPGQANEKLF
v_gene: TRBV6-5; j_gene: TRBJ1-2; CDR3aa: ASSYSYRGNYGYT
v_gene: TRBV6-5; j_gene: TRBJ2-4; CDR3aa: ASSYAGAKNIQY
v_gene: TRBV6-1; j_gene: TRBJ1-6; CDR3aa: ASSERVIGGNSPLH
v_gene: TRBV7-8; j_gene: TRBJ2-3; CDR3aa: ASSSTSGAYFTDTQY
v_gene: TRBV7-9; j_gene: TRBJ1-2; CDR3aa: ASSIWDRVIHDGYT
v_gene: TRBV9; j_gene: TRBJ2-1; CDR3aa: ANSMSGVPEQF
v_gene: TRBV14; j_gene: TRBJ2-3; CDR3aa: ASSPGTSGTVKDTQY
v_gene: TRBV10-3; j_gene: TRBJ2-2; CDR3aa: AIRRGGELF
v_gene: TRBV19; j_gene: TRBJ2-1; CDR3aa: ASSIQGPSGNEQF
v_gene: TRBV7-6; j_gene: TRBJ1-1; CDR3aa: ASSPRTGGLGGNTEAF
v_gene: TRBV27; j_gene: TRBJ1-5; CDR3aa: ASREGVNSNQPQH
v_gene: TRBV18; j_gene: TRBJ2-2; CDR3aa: ASSPPGTSVTGELF
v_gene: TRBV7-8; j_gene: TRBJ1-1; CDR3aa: ASSLAERMNTEAF
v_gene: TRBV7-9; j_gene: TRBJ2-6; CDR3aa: ASSSQVWDSGANVLT
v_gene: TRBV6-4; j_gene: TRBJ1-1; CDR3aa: ASSDSGIEAF
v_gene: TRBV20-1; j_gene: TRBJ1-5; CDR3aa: SARDLERSNQPQH
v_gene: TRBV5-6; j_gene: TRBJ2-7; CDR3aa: ASAAGIGYEQY
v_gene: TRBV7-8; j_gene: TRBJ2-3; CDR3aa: ASSAIDRGTDTQY
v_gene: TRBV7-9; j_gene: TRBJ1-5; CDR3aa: ASSISGSNQPQH
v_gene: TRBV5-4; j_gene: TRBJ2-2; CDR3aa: ASTRAGGLGGELF
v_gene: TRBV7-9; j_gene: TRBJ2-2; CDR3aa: ASSLPETGESSGELF
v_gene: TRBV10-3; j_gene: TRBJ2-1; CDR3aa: AIRTGEGHYNEQF
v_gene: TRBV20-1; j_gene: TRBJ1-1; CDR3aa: SARDWSRGDTEAF
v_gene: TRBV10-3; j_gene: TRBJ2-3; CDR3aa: AISESTGSSTDTQY
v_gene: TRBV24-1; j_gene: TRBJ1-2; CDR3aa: ATSDLNRGFEGYT
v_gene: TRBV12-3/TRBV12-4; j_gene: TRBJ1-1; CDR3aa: ASAREGEAF
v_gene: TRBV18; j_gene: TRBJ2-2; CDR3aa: ASSPSFGLAGEENTGELF
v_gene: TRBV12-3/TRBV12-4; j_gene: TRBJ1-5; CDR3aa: ASSLPSGPQH
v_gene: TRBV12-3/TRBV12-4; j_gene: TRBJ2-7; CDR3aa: ASSSPGTFYEQY
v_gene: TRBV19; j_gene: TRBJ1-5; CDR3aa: ASRTPESDQPQH
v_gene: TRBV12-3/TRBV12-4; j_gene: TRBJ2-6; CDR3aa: ASSPLGGAISPPRVLT
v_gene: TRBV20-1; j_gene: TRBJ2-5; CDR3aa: SASRTSGTQETQY
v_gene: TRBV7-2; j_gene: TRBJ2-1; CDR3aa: ASSSPGTGGRGEQF
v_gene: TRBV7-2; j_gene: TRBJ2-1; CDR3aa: ASSFSGDSGVLEQF
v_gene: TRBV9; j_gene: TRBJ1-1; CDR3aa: ASSALRGPMNTEAF
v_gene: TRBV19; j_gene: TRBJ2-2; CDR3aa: ASSLLAGGTGELF
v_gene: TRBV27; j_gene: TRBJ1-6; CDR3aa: ASSLLIGQRNSPLH
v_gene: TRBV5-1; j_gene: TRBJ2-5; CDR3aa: ASSLAGTSGGMETQY
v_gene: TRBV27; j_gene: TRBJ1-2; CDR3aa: ASHHTGTGNGYT
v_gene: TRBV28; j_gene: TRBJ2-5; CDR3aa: ASSPPLAGGLETQY
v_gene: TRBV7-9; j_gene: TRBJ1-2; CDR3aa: ASSLEGNSYGYT
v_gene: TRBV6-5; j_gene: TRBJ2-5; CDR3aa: ASSYWNRGETQY
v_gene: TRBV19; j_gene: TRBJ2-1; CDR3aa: ASSSDGFGNEQF
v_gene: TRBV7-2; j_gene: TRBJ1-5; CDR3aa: ASSLSGQNNQPQH
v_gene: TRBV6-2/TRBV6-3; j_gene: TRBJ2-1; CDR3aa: ASSQREVTYNEQF
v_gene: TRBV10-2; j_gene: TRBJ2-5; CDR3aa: ASRDPQETQY
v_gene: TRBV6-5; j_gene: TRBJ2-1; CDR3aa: ASSYRTVNEQF